This TCR beta chain was obtained from a study of regulatory T cells in long-lasting Graves disease. Across the whole study: It was over 5 years of antithyroid drugs, with positive TSH receptor antibodies, that meant persistent Graves' disease. Points from the study as a whole: There were preferences for TRBV28, TRBJ1-2 and TRBJ2-5 in persistent disease.

HTBI primers from iRepertoire and Arm-PCR of CDR3 regions yielded the TCR beta libraries. Via MiXCR, TCRdb re-called the multiplex PCR reads, giving one row per CDR3 protein. Here the sample spans about 470,000 distinct CDR3 sequences, around 20% being singletons. Noted time point: persistent/refractory GD, antithyroid drugs over 5 years with positive TRAb. Scientists built the TCR library using RNA that was extracted from PBMCs. The V and J ends lost 5 bases and 4 bases, in that order; junction bases with no gene match: 8. Germline assignment: CDR1 MNHEY and CDR2 SVGEGT. The CDR3 length is 16 residues. This clonotype was observed a handful of times. Its antigen is still unknown.

The clonotype originates from a female donor with Graves disease. The genes are TRBV6-2 or TRBV6-3 and TRBJ2-2, with 9 bases matching TRBD1. This specimen was peripheral blood mononuclear cells (PBMCs), taken when the disease was refractory, from a patient treated with antithyroid drugs. CDR3 bases: TGTGCCAGCAGTCGGCCGGGACAGGGAGGCACCGGGGAGCTGTTTTTT. It is translated as CASSRPGQGGTGELFF.